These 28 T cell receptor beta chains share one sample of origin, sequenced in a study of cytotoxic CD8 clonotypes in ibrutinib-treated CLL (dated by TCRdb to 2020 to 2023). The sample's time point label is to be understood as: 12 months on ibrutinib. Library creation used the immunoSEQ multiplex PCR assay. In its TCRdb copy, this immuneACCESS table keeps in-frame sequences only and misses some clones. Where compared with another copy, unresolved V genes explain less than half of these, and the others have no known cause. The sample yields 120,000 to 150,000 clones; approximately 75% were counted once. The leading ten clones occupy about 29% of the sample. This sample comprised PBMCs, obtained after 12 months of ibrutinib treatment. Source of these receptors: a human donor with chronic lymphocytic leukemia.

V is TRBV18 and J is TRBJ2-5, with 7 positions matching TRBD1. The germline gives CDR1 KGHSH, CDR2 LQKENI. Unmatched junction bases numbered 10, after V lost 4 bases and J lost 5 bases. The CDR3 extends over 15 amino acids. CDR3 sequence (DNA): TGTGCCAGCTCACGAAACACAGGGGAAGGGGAGACCCAGTACTTC. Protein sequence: CASSRNTGEGETQYF.

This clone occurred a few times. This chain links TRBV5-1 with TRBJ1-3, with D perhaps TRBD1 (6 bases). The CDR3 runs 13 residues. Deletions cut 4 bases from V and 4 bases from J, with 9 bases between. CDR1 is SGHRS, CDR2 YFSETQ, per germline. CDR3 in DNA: TGCGCCAGCAGCACACAGGGAGGAAACACCATATATTTT. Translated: CASSTQGGNTIYF.

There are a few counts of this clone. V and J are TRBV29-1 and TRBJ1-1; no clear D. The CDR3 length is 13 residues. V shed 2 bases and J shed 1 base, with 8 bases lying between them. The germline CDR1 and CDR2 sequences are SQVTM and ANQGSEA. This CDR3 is CSVEPGENTEAFF. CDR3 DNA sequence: TGCAGCGTTGAACCCGGGGAGAACACTGAAGCTTTCTTT.

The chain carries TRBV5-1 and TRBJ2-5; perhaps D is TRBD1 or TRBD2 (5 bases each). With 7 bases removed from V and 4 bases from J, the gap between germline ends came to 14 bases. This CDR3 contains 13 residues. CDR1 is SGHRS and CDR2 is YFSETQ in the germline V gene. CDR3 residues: CASETGTSETQYF. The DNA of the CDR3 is TGCGCCAGCGAAACCGGGACCTCAGAGACCCAGTACTTC.

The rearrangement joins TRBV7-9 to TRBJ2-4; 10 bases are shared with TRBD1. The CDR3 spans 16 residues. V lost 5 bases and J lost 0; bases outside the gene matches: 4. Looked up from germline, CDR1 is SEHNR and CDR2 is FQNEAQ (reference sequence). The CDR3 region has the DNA TGTGCCAGCAGCCGGACAGGGGGACTAGCCAAAAACATTCAGTACTTC. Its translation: CASSRTGGLAKNIQYF. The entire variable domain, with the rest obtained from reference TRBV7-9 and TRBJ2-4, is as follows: DTGVSQNPRHKITKRGQNVTFRCDPISEHNRLYWYRQTLGQGPEFLTYFQNEAQLEKSRLLSDRFSAERPKGSFSTLEIQRTEQGDSAMYLCASSRTGGLAKNIQYFGAGTRLSVL.

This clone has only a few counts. The CDR3 DNA sequence: TGTGCCAGCTCCGTAGGGGAGCTGTTTTTT. It encodes CASSVGELFF. The rearrangement links TRBV18 to TRBJ2-2; D not resolved. This CDR3 is built from 10 residues. V lost 6 bases, J lost 8 bases, and 4 bases lay in between. Germline assignment: CDR1 KGHSH and CDR2 LQKENI.

As DNA, the CDR3 is TGTGCCAGCAGCTTAGCGGGATCAAGGATTGGAAACACCATATATTTT. Its translation: CASSLAGSRIGNTIYF. The V and J genes are TRBV7-9 and TRBJ1-3; D remains ambiguous. The length of the CDR3 is 16 residues. With 0 bases removed from V and 3 bases from J, the gap between germline ends came to 12 bases. In germline, CDR1 is SEHNR, CDR2 FQNEAQ (reference sequence).

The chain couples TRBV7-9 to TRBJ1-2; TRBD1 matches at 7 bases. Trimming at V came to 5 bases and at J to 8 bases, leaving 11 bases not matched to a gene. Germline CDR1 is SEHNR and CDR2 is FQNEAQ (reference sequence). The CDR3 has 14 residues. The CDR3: CASSHRDSSGGYTF. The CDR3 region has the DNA TGTGCCAGCAGCCACCGGGACAGCTCAGGCGGCTACACCTTC.

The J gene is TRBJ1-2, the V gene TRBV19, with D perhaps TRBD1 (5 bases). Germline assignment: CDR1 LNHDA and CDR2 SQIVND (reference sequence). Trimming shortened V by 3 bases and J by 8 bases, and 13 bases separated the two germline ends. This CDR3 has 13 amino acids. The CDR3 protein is CASSISQGRGYTF. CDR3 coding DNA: TGTGCCAGTAGTATTAGTCAGGGTCGGGGCTACACCTTC.

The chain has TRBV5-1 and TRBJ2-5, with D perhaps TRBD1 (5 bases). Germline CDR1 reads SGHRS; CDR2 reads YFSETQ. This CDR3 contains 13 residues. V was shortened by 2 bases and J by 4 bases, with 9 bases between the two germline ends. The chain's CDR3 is CASSFQGPETQYF. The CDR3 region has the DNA TGCGCCAGCAGCTTTCAGGGTCCAGAGACCCAGTACTTC.

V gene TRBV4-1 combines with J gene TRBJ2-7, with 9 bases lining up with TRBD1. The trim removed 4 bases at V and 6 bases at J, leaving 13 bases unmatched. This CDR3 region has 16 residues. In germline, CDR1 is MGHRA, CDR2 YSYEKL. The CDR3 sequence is CASSRETGGMRSEQYF. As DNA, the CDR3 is TGCGCCAGCAGCCGCGAGACAGGGGGAATGAGAAGCGAGCAGTACTTC.

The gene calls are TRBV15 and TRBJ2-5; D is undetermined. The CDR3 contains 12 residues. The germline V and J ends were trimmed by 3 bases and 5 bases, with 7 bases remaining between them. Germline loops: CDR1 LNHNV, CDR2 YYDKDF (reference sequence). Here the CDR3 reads CATSSNMETQYF. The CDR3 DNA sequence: TGTGCCACCAGCAGCAATATGGAGACCCAGTACTTC.

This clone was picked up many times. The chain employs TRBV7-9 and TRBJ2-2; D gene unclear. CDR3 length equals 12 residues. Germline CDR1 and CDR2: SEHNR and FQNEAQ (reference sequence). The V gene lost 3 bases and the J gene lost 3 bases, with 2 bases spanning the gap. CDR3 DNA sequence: TGTGCCAGCAGCTTTGACACCGGGGAGCTGTTTTTT. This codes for CASSFDTGELFF.

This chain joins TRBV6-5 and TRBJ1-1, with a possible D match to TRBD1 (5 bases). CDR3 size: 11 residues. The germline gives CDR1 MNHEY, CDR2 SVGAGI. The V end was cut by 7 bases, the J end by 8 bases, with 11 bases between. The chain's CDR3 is CASNQGREAFF. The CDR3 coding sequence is TGTGCCAGCAATCAGGGACGGGAAGCTTTCTTT.

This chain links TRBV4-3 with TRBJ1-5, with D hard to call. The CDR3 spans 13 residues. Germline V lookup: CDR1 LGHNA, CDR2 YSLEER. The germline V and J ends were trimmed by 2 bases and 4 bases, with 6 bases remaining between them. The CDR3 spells CASSQRVNQPQHF. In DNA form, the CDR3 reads TGCGCCAGCAGCCAACGAGTAAATCAGCCCCAGCATTTT.

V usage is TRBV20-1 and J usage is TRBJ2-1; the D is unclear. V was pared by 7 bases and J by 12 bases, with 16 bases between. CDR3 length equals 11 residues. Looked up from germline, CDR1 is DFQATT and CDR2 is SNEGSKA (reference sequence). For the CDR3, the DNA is TGCAGTGGAAAGGGCGGCCTTGGGCAGTTCTTC. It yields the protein CSGKGGLGQFF.

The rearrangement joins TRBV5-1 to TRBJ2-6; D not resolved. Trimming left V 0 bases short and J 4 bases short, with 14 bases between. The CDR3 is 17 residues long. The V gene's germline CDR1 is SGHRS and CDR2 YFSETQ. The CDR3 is CASSLGGPTSGANVLTF. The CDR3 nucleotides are TGCGCCAGCAGCTTGGGCGGTCCCACGTCAGGGGCCAACGTCCTGACTTTC.

CDR3 DNA sequence: TGCAGCGTTGGGGGGGCCCAAGAGACCCAGTACTTC. It translates to CSVGGAQETQYF. V is TRBV29-1 and J is TRBJ2-5; the D call may be TRBD1 or TRBD2 (6 bases each). CDR3 length: 12 residues. Germline CDR1 reads SQVTM; CDR2 reads ANQGSEA. The V end was cut by 4 bases, the J end by 1 base, with 7 bases between.

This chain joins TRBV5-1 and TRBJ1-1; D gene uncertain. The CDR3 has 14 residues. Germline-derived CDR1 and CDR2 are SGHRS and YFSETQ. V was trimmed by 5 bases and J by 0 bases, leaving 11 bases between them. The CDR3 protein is CASRESTLNTEAFF. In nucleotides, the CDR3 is TGCGCCAGCAGGGAATCTACACTGAACACTGAAGCTTTCTTT.

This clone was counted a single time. The CDR3 nucleotides read TGTGCCAGCAGCGGACTAGCGTCGAACACCGGGGAGCTGTTTTTT. Protein product: CASSGLASNTGELFF. This chain links TRBV9 with TRBJ2-2, with TRBD2 matching over 8 bases. In germline, CDR1 is SGDLS, CDR2 YYNGEE. CDR3 size: 15 residues. V gave up 3 bases and J gave up 0 bases; unmatched junction bases: 1.

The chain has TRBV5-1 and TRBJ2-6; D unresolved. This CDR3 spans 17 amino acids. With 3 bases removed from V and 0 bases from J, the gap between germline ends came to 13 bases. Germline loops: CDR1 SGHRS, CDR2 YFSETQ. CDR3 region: CASSSMLPGSGANVLTF. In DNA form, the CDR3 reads TGCGCCAGCAGCTCCATGTTACCCGGCTCTGGGGCCAACGTCCTGACTTTC.

Written as DNA, the CDR3 is TGTGCCAGCAGTTATGGGGTGACAGGGAGGTACGAGCAGTACTTC. As protein: CASSYGVTGRYEQYF. This chain uses TRBV6-5 with TRBJ2-7; tentatively, D is TRBD1 (7 bases). V lost 3 bases to trimming and J lost 4 bases, with 16 bases between them. This CDR3 has 15 amino acids. The V gene's germline CDR1 is MNHEY and CDR2 SVGAGI.

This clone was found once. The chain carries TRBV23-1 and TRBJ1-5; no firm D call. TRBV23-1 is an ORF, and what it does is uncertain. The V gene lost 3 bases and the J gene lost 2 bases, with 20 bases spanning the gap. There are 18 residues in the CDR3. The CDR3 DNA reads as TGCGCCAGCAGTCATCCCGGTTCACTCGAATTCGGCAATCAGCCCCAGCATTTT. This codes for CASSHPGSLEFGNQPQHF.

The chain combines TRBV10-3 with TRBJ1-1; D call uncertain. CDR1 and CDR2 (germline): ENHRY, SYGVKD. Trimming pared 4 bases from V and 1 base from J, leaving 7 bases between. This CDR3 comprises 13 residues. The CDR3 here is CAISAAGNTEAFF. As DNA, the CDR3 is TGTGCCATCAGTGCGGCTGGGAACACTGAAGCTTTCTTT.

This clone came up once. Written as DNA, the CDR3 is TGTGCCAGCAGCCAAGACAGGGTCAGGTTCTATGGCTACACCTTC. This gives the protein CASSQDRVRFYGYTF. This chain connects TRBV14 to TRBJ1-2; maybe TRBD1 (5 bases). Trimming stripped 0 bases from V and 4 bases from J, with 12 bases between. CDR1 and CDR2 from the germline V gene are SGHDN and FVKESK. The CDR3 extends over 15 amino acids.

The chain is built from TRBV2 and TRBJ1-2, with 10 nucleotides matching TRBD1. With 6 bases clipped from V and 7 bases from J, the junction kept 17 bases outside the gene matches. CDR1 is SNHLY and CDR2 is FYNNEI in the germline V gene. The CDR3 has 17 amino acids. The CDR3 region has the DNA TGTGCCAGCAGGGCAGTCAGCGCCGGGACAGGGGTTGGTGGCTACACCTTC. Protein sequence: CASRAVSAGTGVGGYTF.

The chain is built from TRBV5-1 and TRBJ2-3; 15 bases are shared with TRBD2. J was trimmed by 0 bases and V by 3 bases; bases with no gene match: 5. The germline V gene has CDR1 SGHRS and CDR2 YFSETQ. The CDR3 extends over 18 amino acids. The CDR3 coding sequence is TGCGCCAGCAGCTCAGGGACTAGCGGGGGGTTTAGCACAGATACGCAGTATTTT. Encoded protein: CASSSGTSGGFSTDTQYF.

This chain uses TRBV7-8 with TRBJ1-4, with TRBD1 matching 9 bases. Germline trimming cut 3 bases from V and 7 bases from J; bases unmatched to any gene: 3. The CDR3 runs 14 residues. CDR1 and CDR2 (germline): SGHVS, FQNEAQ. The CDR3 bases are TGTGCCAGCAGCTTGGGACAGGGTCCTGAAAAACTGTTTTTT. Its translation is CASSLGQGPEKLFF.